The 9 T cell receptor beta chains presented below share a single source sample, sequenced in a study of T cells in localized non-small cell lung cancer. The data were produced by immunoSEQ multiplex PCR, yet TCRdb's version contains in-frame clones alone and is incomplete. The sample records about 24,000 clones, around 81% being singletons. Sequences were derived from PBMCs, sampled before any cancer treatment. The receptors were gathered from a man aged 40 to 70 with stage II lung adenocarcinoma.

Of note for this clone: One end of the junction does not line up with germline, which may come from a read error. The CDR3 DNA reads TGTGCCAGCAGCCTTGGCCCGGACAGGCCTTCCTATCGCTACACCTTC. Encoded protein: CASSLGPDRPSYRYTF. The V gene is TRBV7-2, the J gene TRBJ1-2, with TRBD1 matching 7 bases. The CDR3 sequence is 16 residues long. Germline CDR1 and CDR2: SGHTA and FQGNSA. Combining the CDR3 with reference TRBV7-2 and TRBJ1-2 gives the whole variable domain GAGVSQSPSNKVTEKGKDVELRCDPISGHTALYWYRQSLGQGLEFLIYFQGNSAPDKSGLPSDRFSAERTGGSVSTLTIQRTQQEDSAVYLCASSLGPDRPSYRYTFGSGTRLTVV.

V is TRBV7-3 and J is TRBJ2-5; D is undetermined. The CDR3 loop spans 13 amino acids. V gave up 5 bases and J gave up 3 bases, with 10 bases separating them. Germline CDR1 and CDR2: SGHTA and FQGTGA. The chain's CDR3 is CASSLGPKETQYF. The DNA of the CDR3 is TGTGCCAGCAGCCTAGGGCCCAAAGAGACCCAGTACTTC.

The CDR3 is CAWSRQEKGTDTQYF. CDR3 coding DNA: TGTGCCTGGAGTAGGCAGGAAAAAGGCACAGATACGCAGTATTTT. The V gene is TRBV30, the J gene TRBJ2-3; no firm D call. The CDR3 has 15 residues. CDR1 GTSNPN and CDR2 SVGIG come from the germline V gene (reference sequence). V lost 2 bases and J 1 base, leaving 13 bases between the germline ends.

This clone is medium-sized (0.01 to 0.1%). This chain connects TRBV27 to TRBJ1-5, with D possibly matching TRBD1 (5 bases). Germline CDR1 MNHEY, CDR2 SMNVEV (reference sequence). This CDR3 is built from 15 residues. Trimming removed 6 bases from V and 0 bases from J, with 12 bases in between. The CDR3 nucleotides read TGTGCCAGCAGCCCTAGGGGCTATAGCAATCAGCCCCAGCATTTT. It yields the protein CASSPRGYSNQPQHF.

The chain's CDR3 is CASSLSPGTANYGYTF. CDR3 nucleotide sequence: TGCGCCAGCAGCTTATCCCCCGGGACAGCCAACTATGGCTACACCTTC. The chain employs TRBV5-1 and TRBJ1-2; 7 positions match TRBD1. The J segment lost 2 bases and the V segment lost 2 bases, leaving 9 bases of the junction unmatched. In germline, CDR1 is SGHRS, CDR2 YFSETQ. CDR3 length: 16 residues.

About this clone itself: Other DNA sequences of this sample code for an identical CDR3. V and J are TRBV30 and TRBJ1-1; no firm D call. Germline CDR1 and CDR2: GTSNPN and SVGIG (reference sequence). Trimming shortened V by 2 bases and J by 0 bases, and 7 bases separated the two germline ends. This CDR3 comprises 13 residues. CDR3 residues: CAWSQSLNTEAFF. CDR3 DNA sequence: TGTGCCTGGAGTCAAAGTCTGAACACTGAAGCTTTCTTT. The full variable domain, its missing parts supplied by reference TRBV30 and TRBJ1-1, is SQTIHQWPATLVQPVGSPLSLECTVEGTSNPNLYWYRQAAGRGLQLLFYSVGIGQISSEVPQNLSASRPQDRQFILSSKKLLLSDSGFYLCAWSQSLNTEAFFGQGTRLTVV.

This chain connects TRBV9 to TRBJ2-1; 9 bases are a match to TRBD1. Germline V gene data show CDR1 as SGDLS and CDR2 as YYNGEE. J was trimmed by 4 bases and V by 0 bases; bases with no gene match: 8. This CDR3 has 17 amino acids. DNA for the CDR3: TGTGCCAGCAGCGTAGTAGCCGGGACAGGGAAATACAATGAGCAGTTCTTC. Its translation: CASSVVAGTGKYNEQFF.

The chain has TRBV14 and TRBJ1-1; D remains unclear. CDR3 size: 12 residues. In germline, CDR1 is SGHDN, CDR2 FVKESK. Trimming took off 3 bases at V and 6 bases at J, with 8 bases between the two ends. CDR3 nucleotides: TGTGCCAGCAGCCACAATCCCCCTGAAGCTTTCTTT. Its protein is CASSHNPPEAFF.

CDR3 nucleotide sequence: TGTGCCAGCAGCCCTGACAGGGGGCCATCGAGTGGAAACACCATATATTTT. As protein: CASSPDRGPSSGNTIYF. The chain couples TRBV11-1 to TRBJ1-3; 10 bases align to TRBD1. Germline V gene lookup returns CDR1 SGHAT and CDR2 FQDESV (reference sequence). This CDR3 has 17 amino acids. J was trimmed by 3 bases and V by 5 bases; bases with no gene match: 10.